Included here is one T cell receptor (beta chain) sequence, with context. Its antigen remains unknown. Germline CDR1 reads GTSNPN; CDR2 reads SVGIG (reference sequence). The CDR3 consists of 19 residues. Trimming cost V 0 bases and J 1 base, with 24 bases left between them. The data were taken from a study of T cell responses to AZD1222 COVID-19 vaccine. Study-wide results and limits: Seropositive status at baseline applied to only 5 or 6 AZD1222 recipients.

TCRdb's copy holds only in-frame clones and misses some; the assay was immunoSEQ multiplex PCR. The sample holds some 150,000 clones; 90% are singletons and the top ten take around 1.9%. The specimen was peripheral blood, collected on day 0 of AZD1222 vaccination. The chain has TRBV30 and TRBJ1-1; D possibly corresponds to TRBD1 (6 bases). The receptor was derived from an adult in good health. The CDR3 loop is CAWSVWPGARPIRNTEAFF. In DNA, the CDR3 is TGTGCCTGGAGTGTATGGCCGGGGGCGCGACCAATACGGAACACTGAAGCTTTCTTT.